These 12 T cell receptor beta chains were sequenced from one sample in a study of CD8 T cells in Susac syndrome (dated by TCRdb to the late 2010s). The library was built by means of the immunoSEQ multiplex PCR assay. RNA was extracted with the RNeasy kit and roughly 0.45 to 1 ug was reverse transcribed using random hexamers. Through fastp at Q25 and MiXCR, TCRdb rebuilt clones from the public reads, retaining in-frame beta chains. Entries are consolidated by CDR3 protein sequence, retaining the most common genes and DNA. The sample table records 100,000 to 150,000 distinct CDR3 sequences; 85% to 95% of these occur just once. The top ten clonotypes cover approximately 0.097% of the sample. The specimen sequenced was CD4+ T cells from PBMCs. Receptors originate from a human donor with multiple sclerosis.

This rearrangement joins TRBV9 to TRBJ2-1; 10 positions match TRBD1. The CDR3 consists of 16 residues. Germline trimming cut 3 bases from V and 4 bases from J; bases unmatched to any gene: 7. Germline V gene data show CDR1 as SGDLS and CDR2 as YYNGEE. In DNA, the CDR3 is TGTGCCAGCAGCGGGGGACAGGGGACCATATACAATGAGCAGTTCTTC. It translates to CASSGGQGTIYNEQFF.

This clonotype was picked up one time. In DNA, the CDR3 is TGTGCCAGCAGCCGAGGACAGGGTACTAACTATGGCTACACCTTC. Translating gives CASSRGQGTNYGYTF. J is TRBJ1-2 and V is TRBV3-1, with 8 bases identical to TRBD1. Germline V gives CDR1 LGHDT, CDR2 YNNKEL (reference sequence). The CDR3 sequence is 15 residues long. V lost 4 bases and J lost 0; bases outside the gene matches: 4.

V and J are TRBV9 and TRBJ1-3; D is unclear. Trimming left V 0 bases short and J 0 bases short, with 10 bases between. Germline CDR1 and CDR2: SGDLS and YYNGEE. This CDR3 has 16 residues. This CDR3 reads CASSVAPRPSGNTIYF. In DNA, the CDR3 is TGTGCCAGCAGCGTAGCCCCCAGGCCCTCTGGAAACACCATATATTTT. The variable domain in full, completed from reference TRBV9 and TRBJ1-3, reads DSGVTQTPKHLITATGQRVTLRCSPRSGDLSVYWYQQSLDQGLQFLIQYYNGEERAKGNILERFSAQQFPDLHSELNLSSLELGDSALYFCASSVAPRPSGNTIYFGEGSWLTVV.

This clonotype was seen only once. The genes are TRBV2 and TRBJ1-2, with 8 bases identical to TRBD1. The CDR3 extends over 14 amino acids. V trimming: 5 bases; J trimming: 2 bases; junction bases outside the gene matches: 4. CDR1 is SNHLY and CDR2 is FYNNEI in the germline V gene. The CDR3 nucleotides are TGTGCCAGCAGTTTCCAGGGGGCGAACTATGGCTACACCTTC. It yields the protein CASSFQGANYGYTF.

The genes are TRBV6-5 and TRBJ2-7, with unresolved D. The V gene lost 0 bases and the J gene lost 7 bases, with 16 bases spanning the gap. The CDR3 loop spans 15 amino acids. The germline V gene has CDR1 MNHEY and CDR2 SVGAGI. The CDR3 spells CASSYSLSMGFEQYF. CDR3 coding DNA: TGTGCCAGCAGTTACTCGCTTTCGATGGGTTTTGAGCAGTACTTC.

In this sample, this clonotype turned up once. The chain is built from TRBV28 and TRBJ1-2; D might be TRBD1 (6 bases). V was clipped by 5 bases and J by 8 bases, with 15 bases between them. This CDR3 has 13 residues. From germline, CDR1 is MDHEN and CDR2 SYDVKM. CDR3 nucleotides: TGTGCCAGCAGTACAGGGTTAGTGGGCGGCTACACCTTC. This translates into CASSTGLVGGYTF.

The chain is built from TRBV20-1 and TRBJ1-6; D is unresolved. V was cut by 0 bases and J by 4 bases, with 13 bases left in between. Germline CDR1 reads DFQATT; CDR2 reads SNEGSKA (reference sequence). CDR3 length: 16 residues. CDR3 nucleotides: TGCAGTGCTAGAGATCTCGGAAGGGCTTATAATTCACCCCTCCACTTT. The encoded protein is CSARDLGRAYNSPLHF.

This rearrangement joins TRBV7-9 to TRBJ2-2, with unresolved D. V lost 5 bases, J lost 0 bases, and 10 bases lay in between. This CDR3 region has 15 residues. The germline V gene encodes CDR1 SEHNR and CDR2 FQNEAQ (reference sequence). CDR3 nucleotide sequence: TGTGCCAGCAGCCTCCTCGTTACGAACACCGGGGAGCTGTTTTTT. Its translation is CASSLLVTNTGELFF.

The chain combines TRBV20-1 with TRBJ1-2; D unclear. The CDR3 has 13 residues. Trimming pared 6 bases from V and 2 bases from J, leaving 13 bases between. Germline-derived CDR1 and CDR2 are DFQATT and SNEGSKA (reference sequence). The CDR3 DNA reads as TGCAGTGCCCCCACCGGATCGAACTATGGCTACACCTTC. Its protein is CSAPTGSNYGYTF.

The CDR3 sequence is CASSLQGTEAFF. CDR3 nucleotide sequence: TGTGCCAGCAGTTTACAAGGAACTGAAGCTTTCTTT. The V gene is TRBV27, the J gene TRBJ1-1; no firm D call. This CDR3 spans 12 amino acids. Germline values: CDR1 MNHEY, CDR2 SMNVEV (reference sequence). V lost 2 bases and J lost 5, with 6 bases in between.

This clonotype has only one observation. The V call is TRBV3-1, the J call TRBJ2-7, with D hard to call. V lost 4 bases to trimming and J lost 1 base, with 14 bases between them. Germline assignment: CDR1 LGHDT and CDR2 YNNKEL (reference sequence). The CDR3 loop spans 15 amino acids. Written as DNA, the CDR3 is TGTGCCAGCAGCCTTGTCGCAGTTGGGTCCTACGAGCAGTACTTC. It specifies CASSLVAVGSYEQYF.

J is TRBJ2-3 and V is TRBV4-1, with D hard to call. V was clipped by 1 base and J by 5 bases, with 10 bases between them. The CDR3 consists of 14 residues. Germline V gene data show CDR1 as MGHRA and CDR2 as YSYEKL. CDR3 coding DNA: TGCGCCAGCAGCCAAGTTCTGACACTAGATACGCAGTATTTT. It translates to CASSQVLTLDTQYF.